Each of the 29 T cell receptor beta chains below was sequenced from the same sample in a study of blood T cell repertoires in COVID-19. The method was immunoSEQ multiplex PCR; TCRdb's version includes in-frame clones alone and lacks a portion of them. The sample carries about 89,000 clones, about 74% recorded once. Sample: peripheral blood. The receptors here all came from a human donor in a cohort sampled during active COVID-19.

This chain joins TRBV10-3 and TRBJ1-5; D might be TRBD1 (6 bases). The CDR3 sequence is 14 residues long. The V gene's germline CDR1 is ENHRY and CDR2 SYGVKD. Deletions cut 10 bases from V and 3 bases from J, with 16 bases between. The CDR3 sequence: CANVTGNDNQPQHF. Written as DNA, the CDR3 is TGTGCCAACGTTACAGGGAATGACAATCAGCCCCAGCATTTT.

The chain links TRBV3-1 (or the pseudogene TRBV3-2) to TRBJ2-7, with D possibly TRBD1 on 6 matching bases. Per the germline V gene, CDR1 is LGHDT and CDR2 is YNNKEL (reference sequence). V lost 4 bases and J lost 5, with 15 bases in between. The CDR3 contains 14 residues. The chain's CDR3 is CASSPVDRRNEQYF. As DNA, the CDR3 is TGTGCCAGCAGCCCGGTCGACAGGCGGAACGAGCAGTACTTC.

This chain connects TRBV9 to TRBJ2-1; the match to TRBD2 covers 10 bases. Germline lookup yields CDR1 SGDLS and CDR2 YYNGEE. V lost 2 bases to trimming and J lost 0 bases; unmatched junction nucleotides: 11. There are 19 residues in the CDR3. The CDR3 reads CASSVVAGGVGSSYNEQFF. The CDR3 DNA follows: TGTGCCAGCAGCGTTGTAGCGGGAGGAGTGGGTAGCTCCTACAATGAGCAGTTCTTC.

CDR3 coding DNA: TGTGCCAGCACCCAGTTAGGGGGCCAAGAGACCCAGTACTTC. Its protein is CASTQLGGQETQYF. The chain links TRBV6-6 to TRBJ2-5; perhaps TRBD1 as D (6 bases). The CDR3 consists of 14 residues. V lost 7 bases, J lost 1 base, and 13 bases lay in between. In germline, CDR1 is MNHNY, CDR2 SVGAGI (reference sequence).

This chain links TRBV28 with TRBJ1-5; 7 nucleotides match TRBD1. Per the germline V gene, CDR1 is MDHEN and CDR2 is SYDVKM. The CDR3 totals 14 residues. J was trimmed by 5 bases and V by 6 bases; bases with no gene match: 7. The CDR3 sequence: CASSLGQLYQPQHF. CDR3 nucleotide sequence: TGTGCCAGCAGCCTGGGACAGTTATATCAGCCCCAGCATTTT.

V and J are TRBV29-1 and TRBJ1-1; 11 bases are shared with TRBD1. Looked up from germline, CDR1 is SQVTM and CDR2 is ANQGSEA. The V and J ends lost 4 bases and 6 bases, in that order; junction bases with no gene match: 4. The CDR3 runs to 13 residues. CDR3 in amino acids: CSVGWTGGSEAFF. For the CDR3, the DNA is TGCAGCGTTGGGTGGACAGGGGGCTCTGAAGCTTTCTTT.

V usage is TRBV28 and J usage is TRBJ1-1; D is unclear. This CDR3 comprises 11 residues. The ends were cut back, 4 bases at V and 3 bases at J, with 3 bases in the middle. Germline loops: CDR1 MDHEN, CDR2 SYDVKM. CDR3 amino acids: CASSSYTEAFF. CDR3 coding DNA: TGTGCCAGCAGTTCCTACACTGAAGCTTTCTTT.

The J gene is TRBJ2-1, the V gene TRBV11-2, with 7 bases matching TRBD1. Germline lookup yields CDR1 SGHAT and CDR2 FQNNGV. V shed 6 bases, J shed 6 bases, and the junction held 8 bases outside the gene matches. The length of the CDR3 is 14 residues. This chain's CDR3 is CASRPGQRLNEQFF. CDR3 in DNA: TGTGCCAGCAGACCGGGACAGCGTCTCAATGAGCAGTTCTTC.

The CDR3: CATSDPGAGELFF. The DNA of the CDR3 is TGTGCCACCAGTGATCCGGGGGCCGGGGAGCTGTTTTTT. The chain has TRBV24-1 and TRBJ2-2, with D tentatively TRBD2 (6 bases). V dropped 3 bases and J dropped 6 bases, with 7 bases sitting between them. CDR3 size: 13 residues. CDR1 and CDR2 (germline): KGHDR, SFDVKD.

The rearrangement links TRBV20-1 to TRBJ1-2; D may be TRBD1 (5 bases). Trimming left V 3 bases short and J 3 bases short, with 14 bases between. Looked up from germline, CDR1 is DFQATT and CDR2 is SNEGSKA (reference sequence). The CDR3 runs to 14 residues. CDR3 loop: CSASPPQGHYGYTF. CDR3 DNA sequence: TGCAGTGCTAGTCCCCCCCAGGGCCACTATGGCTACACCTTC.

This sequence joins TRBV7-2 and TRBJ2-7; D ambiguous. CDR1 and CDR2 from the germline V gene are SGHTA and FQGNSA. The length of the CDR3 is 14 residues. Deletions cut 5 bases from V and 5 bases from J, with 16 bases between. This chain's CDR3 is CASSRLLMSDEQYF. The CDR3 nucleotides read TGTGCCAGCAGCCGTCTCTTAATGTCGGACGAGCAGTACTTC.

The chain recombines TRBV14 with TRBJ1-2; 8 bases fit TRBD1. The CDR3 contains 16 residues. With 1 base clipped from V and 8 bases from J, the junction kept 12 bases outside the gene matches. Germline V gene sequence: CDR1 SGHDN, CDR2 FVKESK. The DNA of the CDR3 is TGTGCCAGCAGCCAAGCTCTTGGGACAGGTCTAGGCGGCTACACCTTC. It translates to CASSQALGTGLGGYTF.

The chain combines TRBV28 with TRBJ2-3, with 10 bases identical to TRBD2. CDR1 and CDR2 (germline): MDHEN, SYDVKM. This CDR3 has 15 amino acids. J gave up 2 bases and V 8 bases, and 7 bases lay outside the gene matches. CDR3 in amino acids: CASSRTSGSTDTQYF. CDR3 nucleotides: TGTGCCAGCTCTCGGACTAGCGGTTCCACAGATACGCAGTATTTT.

V and J are TRBV7-9 and TRBJ2-5, with TRBD1 identical over 9 bases. Trimming at V came to 2 bases and at J to 3 bases, leaving 4 bases not matched to a gene. CDR1 SEHNR and CDR2 FQNEAQ come from the germline V gene (reference sequence). The CDR3 sequence is 15 residues long. Here the CDR3 DNA reads TGTGCCAGCAGCTTATTGCGGGACAGGGAAGAGACCCAGTACTTC. This translates into CASSLLRDREETQYF.

This chain connects TRBV6-1 to TRBJ2-1, with 7 bases aligning to TRBD2. Germline V gives CDR1 MNHNS, CDR2 SASEGT. The CDR3 covers 16 residues. With 0 bases clipped from V and 3 bases from J, the junction kept 5 bases outside the gene matches. The CDR3 sequence: CASSEAGWTSYNEQFF. The CDR3 nucleotides read TGTGCCAGCAGTGAAGCGGGGTGGACTAGCTACAATGAGCAGTTCTTC.

V is TRBV5-4 and J is TRBJ2-7; D might be TRBD2 (6 bases). This CDR3 region has 12 residues. The germline V gene has CDR1 SGHNT and CDR2 YYREEE (reference sequence). V gave up 2 bases and J gave up 3 bases, with 6 bases separating them. The CDR3 DNA sequence: TGTGCCAGCAGCTTCGGGAGCTACGAGCAGTACTTC. Protein: CASSFGSYEQYF.

The table lists this clone with a count of one. The rearrangement links TRBV10-3 to TRBJ2-3; D unclear. CDR3 size: 15 residues. Looked up from germline, CDR1 is ENHRY and CDR2 is SYGVKD. Trimming shortened V by 3 bases and J by 0 bases, and 10 bases separated the two germline ends. The CDR3, as DNA: TGTGCCATCAGTGAATTTGGCGGTAGCACAGATACGCAGTATTTT. Translating gives CAISEFGGSTDTQYF.

J is TRBJ1-1 and V is TRBV6-2 or TRBV6-3; D is possibly TRBD1 (6 bases). Germline lookup yields CDR1 MNHEY and CDR2 SVGEGT. This CDR3 contains 13 residues. V gave up 5 bases and J gave up 4 bases, with 11 bases separating them. CDR3 protein: CASSHRQVTEAFF. The CDR3 DNA reads as TGTGCCAGCAGTCATAGACAGGTCACTGAAGCTTTCTTT.

V and J are TRBV27 and TRBJ2-2, with 11 bases matching TRBD2. V trimming: 4 bases; J trimming: 1 base; junction bases outside the gene matches: 5. In germline, CDR1 is MNHEY, CDR2 SMNVEV (reference sequence). This CDR3 is built from 17 residues. This CDR3 reads CASSSHSGRENTGELFF. The CDR3 DNA sequence: TGTGCCAGCAGTTCTCATAGCGGGAGGGAGAACACCGGGGAGCTGTTTTTT.

Comment on this clone: At one end, the junction sequence differs from germline, possibly due to a read error. The chain joins TRBV29-1 to TRBJ2-7, with 9 positions matching TRBD1. The germline V gene encodes CDR1 SQVTM and CDR2 ANQGSEA. CDR3 length: 12 residues. The CDR3 DNA sequence: TGCAGCGTACGGACAGGGGTCTACGAGCAGTGCTTC. It yields the protein CSVRTGVYEQCF.

V and J are TRBV11-1 and TRBJ2-1; 7 positions match TRBD1. V trimming: 6 bases; J trimming: 5 bases; junction bases outside the gene matches: 7. The CDR3 has 14 residues. Germline lookup yields CDR1 SGHAT and CDR2 FQDESV (reference sequence). CDR3 sequence reads: CASRQQGLHNEQFF. The CDR3, as DNA: TGTGCCAGCAGGCAACAGGGGCTCCACAATGAGCAGTTCTTC.

The rearrangement uses TRBV2 and TRBJ2-4; 8 nucleotides align to TRBD2. V lost 3 bases to trimming and J lost 2 bases; unmatched junction nucleotides: 6. Germline V gene sequence: CDR1 SNHLY, CDR2 FYNNEI. The CDR3 extends over 16 amino acids. The chain's CDR3 is CASSEVAGGPKNIQYF. CDR3 DNA sequence: TGTGCCAGCAGTGAGGTGGCGGGAGGTCCCAAAAACATTCAGTACTTC.

A single count supports this clone. V and J are TRBV7-2 and TRBJ2-5; D call uncertain. This CDR3 spans 15 amino acids. V gave up 8 bases and J gave up 3 bases, with 19 bases separating them. CDR1 and CDR2 from the germline V gene are SGHTA and FQGNSA. CDR3 nucleotides: TGTGCCAGCGAATTAGCACCTATAGGAGAAGAGACCCAGTACTTC. As protein: CASELAPIGEETQYF. Drawing the rest from reference TRBV7-2 and TRBJ2-5, the complete variable domain is GAGVSQSPSNKVTEKGKDVELRCDPISGHTALYWYRQSLGQGLEFLIYFQGNSAPDKSGLPSDRFSAERTGGSVSTLTIQRTQQEDSAVYLCASELAPIGEETQYFGPGTRLLVL.

The V gene is TRBV18, the J gene TRBJ1-5; D might be TRBD1 (5 bases). V lost 2 bases, J lost 0 bases, and 8 bases lay in between. Germline assignment: CDR1 KGHSH and CDR2 LQKENI. This CDR3 contains 15 residues. In DNA form, the CDR3 reads TGTGCCAGCTCACCAGGGGCATATAGCAATCAGCCCCAGCATTTT. Residues: CASSPGAYSNQPQHF. The full variable domain, rest sourced from reference TRBV18 and TRBJ1-5, is NAGVMQNPRHLVRRRGQEARLRCSPMKGHSHVYWYRQLPEEGLKFMVYLQKENIIDESGMPKERFSAEFPKEGPSILRIQQVVRGDSAAYFCASSPGAYSNQPQHFGDGTRLSIL.

The CDR3 coding sequence is TGTGCCAGCAGTCTGACAGGGGGGACCGGGGAGCTGTTTTTT. As protein: CASSLTGGTGELFF. The chain recombines TRBV6-6 with TRBJ2-2, with TRBD1 identical over 9 bases. Trimming took 5 bases from V and 5 from J; bases not matched to a gene: 3. The CDR3 sequence is 14 residues long. Germline V gene sequence: CDR1 MNHNY, CDR2 SVGAGI (reference sequence).

The rearrangement uses TRBV5-1 and TRBJ1-4; 11 bases map to TRBD1. V was clipped by 4 bases and J by 7 bases; unmatched bases: 6. Germline V gene data show CDR1 as SGHRS and CDR2 as YFSETQ. The CDR3 covers 15 residues. CDR3: CASSLGQGAREKLFF. DNA for the CDR3: TGCGCCAGCAGCCTAGGACAGGGGGCGCGTGAAAAACTGTTTTTT. Using reference TRBV5-1 and TRBJ1-4 for the parts outside the CDR3, the full variable domain is KAGVTQTPRYLIKTRGQQVTLSCSPISGHRSVSWYQQTPGQGLQFLFEYFSETQRNKGNFPGRFSGRQFSNSRSEMNVSTLELGDSALYLCASSLGQGAREKLFFGSGTQLSVL.

This chain joins TRBV5-4 and TRBJ1-2; D is ambiguous. This CDR3 is 13 amino acids long. Germline assignment: CDR1 SGHNT and CDR2 YYREEE (reference sequence). Trimming pared 4 bases from V and 4 bases from J, leaving 11 bases between. In nucleotides, the CDR3 is TGTGCCAGCAGCAGCCCCGGGAGCTATGGCTACACCTTC. Its translation is CASSSPGSYGYTF.

The gene calls are TRBV9 and TRBJ2-5; 12 bases are a match to TRBD2. The CDR3 runs 16 residues. Germline V gene lookup returns CDR1 SGDLS and CDR2 YYNGEE. V was pared by 0 bases and J by 5 bases, with 5 bases of the junction left unmatched. The CDR3 DNA reads as TGTGCCAGCAGCGTAGAGACTAGCGGGAGTATGGAGACCCAGTACTTC. This gives the protein CASSVETSGSMETQYF.

The chain joins TRBV19 to TRBJ2-1; 8 nucleotides align to TRBD2. Germline CDR1 reads LNHDA; CDR2 reads SQIVND (reference sequence). This CDR3 region has 16 residues. V trimming: 5 bases; J trimming: 8 bases; junction bases outside the gene matches: 14. This chain's CDR3 is CASSSRPSGYRDEQFF. The CDR3 nucleotides read TGTGCCAGTAGTTCAAGGCCTAGCGGGTATCGGGATGAGCAGTTCTTC.